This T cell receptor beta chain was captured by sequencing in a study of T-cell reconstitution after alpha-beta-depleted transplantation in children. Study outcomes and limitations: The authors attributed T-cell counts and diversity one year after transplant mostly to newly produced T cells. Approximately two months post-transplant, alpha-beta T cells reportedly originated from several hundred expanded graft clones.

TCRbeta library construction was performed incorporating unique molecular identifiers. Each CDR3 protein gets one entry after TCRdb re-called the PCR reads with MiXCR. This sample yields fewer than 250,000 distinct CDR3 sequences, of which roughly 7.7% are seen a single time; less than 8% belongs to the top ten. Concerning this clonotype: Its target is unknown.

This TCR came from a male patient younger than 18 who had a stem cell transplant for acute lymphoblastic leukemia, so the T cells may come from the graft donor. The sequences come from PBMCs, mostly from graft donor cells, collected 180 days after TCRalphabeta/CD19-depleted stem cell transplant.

CDR3 bases: TGTGCCAGCAGCCTAGGACTAGCGGCAGATACGCAGTATTTT. It specifies CASSLGLAADTQYF. The V call is TRBV27, the J call TRBJ2-3, with TRBD2 identical over 10 bases. This CDR3 is built from 14 residues. Germline trimming cut 6 bases from V and 4 bases from J; bases unmatched to any gene: 4. Germline V gene data show CDR1 as MNHEY and CDR2 as SMNVEV (reference sequence).